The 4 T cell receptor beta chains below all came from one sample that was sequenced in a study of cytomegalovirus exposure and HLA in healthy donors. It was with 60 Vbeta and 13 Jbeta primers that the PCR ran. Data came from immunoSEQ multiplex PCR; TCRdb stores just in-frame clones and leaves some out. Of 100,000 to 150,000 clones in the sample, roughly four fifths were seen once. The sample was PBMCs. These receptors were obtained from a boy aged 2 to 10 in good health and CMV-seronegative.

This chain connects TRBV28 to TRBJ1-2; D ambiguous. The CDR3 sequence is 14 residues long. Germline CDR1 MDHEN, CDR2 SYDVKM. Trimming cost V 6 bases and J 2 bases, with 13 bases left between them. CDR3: CASSSGLRNYGYTF. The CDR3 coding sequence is TGTGCCAGCAGCTCAGGTTTGCGAAACTATGGCTACACCTTC.

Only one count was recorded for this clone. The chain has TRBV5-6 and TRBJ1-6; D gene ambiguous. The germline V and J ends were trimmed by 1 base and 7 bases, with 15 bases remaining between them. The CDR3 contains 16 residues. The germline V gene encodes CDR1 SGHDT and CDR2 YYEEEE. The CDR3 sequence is CASSLLREVWNSPLHF. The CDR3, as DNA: TGTGCCAGCAGCTTGTTGAGGGAGGTGTGGAATTCACCCCTCCACTTT.

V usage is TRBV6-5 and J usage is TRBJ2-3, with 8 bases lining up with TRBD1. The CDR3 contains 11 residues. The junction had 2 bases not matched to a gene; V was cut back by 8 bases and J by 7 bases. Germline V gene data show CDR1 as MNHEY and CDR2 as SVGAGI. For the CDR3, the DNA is TGTGCCAGCGGGACAGGTCATACGCAGTATTTT. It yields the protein CASGTGHTQYF.

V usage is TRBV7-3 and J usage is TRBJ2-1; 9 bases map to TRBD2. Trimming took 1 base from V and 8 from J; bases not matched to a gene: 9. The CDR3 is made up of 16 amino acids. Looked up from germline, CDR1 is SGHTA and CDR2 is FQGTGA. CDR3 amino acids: CASSLMGGGGADEQFF. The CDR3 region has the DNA TGTGCCAGCAGCTTAATGGGTGGCGGGGGGGCCGATGAGCAGTTCTTC.